A selection of T cell receptor beta chains follows, all from one sample in a study of spatial heterogeneity in lung cancer. TCRdb reprocessed the 5' RACE reads via MiXCR and lists one record per CDR3 protein. This table has tens of thousands of distinct CDR3 sequences, approximately 5.8% appearing once. Sample: PBMCs, taken at surgery. These receptors came from a male donor with early-stage non-small cell lung cancer. CDR3s include the opening cysteine and the closing phenylalanine or tryptophan. The D gene is left open where the match is weak. Clone size appears in some rows only: once, few, many, or a class for an expanded clone.

CDR3	DNA	V	J	size	D
CSAEEGGYQPQHF	TGCAGTGCTGAGGAAGGAGGTTATCAGCCCCAGCATTTT	TRBV20-1	TRBJ1-5	medium-sized	NA
CSVSRGLGLSTEQFF	TGCAGCGTATCCCGGGGGTTAGGGTTGTCTACTGAGCAGTTCTTC	TRBV29-1	TRBJ2-1	many	NA
CASNGQGMNEQYF	TGCGCCAGCAACGGACAGGGGATGAACGAGCAGTACTTC	TRBV5-1	TRBJ2-7	many	TRBD1
CASSLKLPPYEQYF	TGTGCCAGCAGCTTAAAACTTCCCCCCTACGAGCAGTACTTC	TRBV7-2	TRBJ2-7	many	NA
CASSIIGITGELFF	TGTGCCAGTAGTATTATCGGTATCACCGGGGAGCTGTTTTTT	TRBV19	TRBJ2-2	many	NA
CASSLGWGDTGELFF	TGTGCCAGCAGCCTCGGCTGGGGGGACACCGGGGAGCTGTTTTTT	TRBV28	TRBJ2-2	many	NA
CASSYASGSYNEQFF	TGTGCCAGCAGTTACGCTAGCGGGAGTTACAATGAGCAGTTCTTC	TRBV6-5	TRBJ2-1	NA	TRBD2
CASSYQLHEQFF	TGTGCCAGCAGTTATCAACTCCATGAGCAGTTCTTC	TRBV6-6	TRBJ2-1	NA	NA
CASSSSRGIGDMQYF	TGTGCCAGCAGCTCTTCGCGGGGAATTGGAGATATGCAGTATTTT	TRBV7-2	TRBJ2-3	NA	NA
CASSYTTSRSTDTQYF	TGTGCCAGCAGTTATACGACTAGCCGAAGCACAGATACGCAGTATTTT	TRBV6-5	TRBJ2-3	few	TRBD2
CASSLGQGAQPQHF	TGCGCCAGCAGCTTGGGTCAGGGAGCTCAGCCCCAGCATTTT	TRBV5-1	TRBJ1-5	NA	NA
CASPSAHEQFF	TGCGCCAGCCCCTCAGCCCATGAGCAGTTCTTC	TRBV23-1	TRBJ2-1	few	NA
CAWSTRTDTQYF	TGTGCCTGGAGTACTCGCACAGATACGCAGTATTTT	TRBV30	TRBJ2-3	many	NA
CASSRLRGGNQPQHF	TGTGCCAGCAGCAGACTCAGGGGTGGTAATCAGCCCCAGCATTTT	TRBV7-9	TRBJ1-5	many	NA
CASSEVGNSYEQYF	TGTGCCAGCAGTGAAGTCGGGAATTCCTACGAACAGTACTTC	TRBV6-1	TRBJ2-7	NA	NA
CASSLGGSTDTQYF	TGTGCCAGCAGTTTGGGCGGAAGCACAGATACGCAGTATTTT	TRBV6-5	TRBJ2-3	many	NA
CASSFSRVMRETQYF	TGTGCCAGCAGCTTTTCTAGAGTGATGAGAGAGACCCAGTACTTC	TRBV7-2	TRBJ2-5	many	NA
CASRYGQDEQYF	TGTGCCAGCAGGTACGGACAAGACGAGCAGTACTTC	TRBV6-6	TRBJ2-7	many	NA
CASSYSKNQPQHF	TGTGCCAGCAGTTACTCCAAAAATCAGCCCCAGCATTTT	TRBV6-5	TRBJ1-5	few	NA
CASRIRTGNQPQHF	TGTGCCAGCAGGATTAGGACAGGGAATCAGCCCCAGCATTTT	TRBV6-5	TRBJ1-5	medium-sized	TRBD1
CASSQGQEGYTF	TGTGCCAGCTCACAGGGACAGGAGGGCTACACCTTC	TRBV18	TRBJ1-2	many	TRBD1
CASSPRRTGSRTNPNTGELFF	TGTGCCAGCTCACCACGGAGGACAGGGAGTCGCACTAATCCGAACACCGGGGAGCTGTTTTTT	TRBV18	TRBJ2-2	few	TRBD1
CASSLGRPIYNEQFF	TGTGCCAGCAGTTTGGGACGACCCATCTACAATGAGCAGTTCTTC	TRBV6-2/TRBV6-3	TRBJ2-1	many	NA